Below are 30 T cell receptor beta chains sequenced from a single sample in a study of blood T cell repertoires in COVID-19 (dated by TCRdb to about 2020). The library relied on the immunoSEQ multiplex PCR assay. The source is immuneACCESS, and TCRdb retained only in-frame sequences with V and J called. Part of the clones is not carried over; for the studies checked, unresolved V genes explain less than half of this, and the remainder is unexplained. This sample is represented by about 260,000 clones; approximately 88% of them were singletons. Around 0.7% of the sample rests with the top ten. The sequenced sample consisted of peripheral blood. These receptors originate from a human donor in a cohort sampled during active COVID-19.

The CDR3 sequence: CASSLVPTANMNTEAFF. CDR3 coding DNA: TGTGCCAGCAGCTTAGTACCGACAGCGAACATGAACACTGAAGCTTTCTTT. The V gene is TRBV11-2, the J gene TRBJ1-1; TRBD1 might be the D (5 bases). V dropped 1 base and J dropped 0 bases, with 15 bases sitting between them. There are 17 residues in the CDR3. Germline assignment: CDR1 SGHAT and CDR2 FQNNGV.

The chain employs TRBV6-5 and TRBJ1-5, with 10 bases fitting TRBD1. CDR3 length: 15 residues. CDR1 is MNHEY, CDR2 SVGAGI, per germline. The ends lost 6 bases at V and 5 bases at J; junction bases unmatched: 7. This CDR3 is CASSLDRGLDQPQHF. The CDR3 DNA reads as TGTGCCAGCAGCCTGGACAGGGGGTTAGATCAGCCCCAGCATTTT.

This chain uses TRBV2 with TRBJ2-7; 11 bases agree with TRBD1. The CDR3 spans 17 residues. Germline V gene sequence: CDR1 SNHLY, CDR2 FYNNEI. The ends lost 0 bases at V and 6 bases at J; junction bases unmatched: 10. The DNA of the CDR3 is TGTGCCAGCAGTGAAGCGTGGTCCGGACAGGGGGCTGGCGAGCAGTACTTC. It yields the protein CASSEAWSGQGAGEQYF. The full variable domain, with the rest looked up from reference TRBV2 and TRBJ2-7, is EPEVTQTPSHQVTQMGQEVILRCVPISNHLYFYWYRQILGQKVEFLVSFYNNEISEKSEIFDDQFSVERPDGSNFTLKIRSTKLEDSAMYFCASSEAWSGQGAGEQYFGPGTRLTVT.

The chain has TRBV7-6 and TRBJ1-3; D possibly corresponds to TRBD1 (5 bases). The CDR3 is 15 residues long. Trimming pared 5 bases from V and 2 bases from J, leaving 13 bases between. Germline V gene lookup returns CDR1 SGHVS and CDR2 FNYEAQ. The CDR3 sequence: CASSPREGAGNTIYF. The CDR3, as DNA: TGTGCCAGCAGCCCTAGGGAAGGGGCTGGAAACACCATATATTTT.

The V and J genes are TRBV6-2 or TRBV6-3 and TRBJ1-4; 12 positions agree with TRBD1. The CDR3 runs to 15 residues. Germline V lookup: CDR1 MNHEY, CDR2 SVGEGT. With V trimmed by 6 bases and J by 9 bases, 8 bases remained unmatched. This CDR3 reads CASSATGTGGQKLFF. The DNA of the CDR3 is TGTGCCAGCAGCGCCACCGGGACAGGGGGCCAAAAACTGTTTTTT.

The genes are TRBV14 and TRBJ2-3, with 8 bases fitting TRBD2. V was pared by 4 bases and J by 4 bases, with 7 bases of the junction left unmatched. CDR3 length: 15 amino acids. CDR1 is SGHDN and CDR2 is FVKESK in the germline V gene. CDR3 loop: CASSLAGGGADTQYF. CDR3 bases: TGTGCCAGCAGCCTTGCGGGGGGAGGGGCAGATACGCAGTATTTT.

The J gene is TRBJ1-1, the V gene TRBV19; 7 bases are shared with TRBD1. CDR1 LNHDA and CDR2 SQIVND come from the germline V gene (reference sequence). V lost 1 base, J lost 4 bases, and 12 bases stayed unmatched. This CDR3 contains 17 residues. The CDR3 nucleotides are TGTGCCAGTAGTATAGGGGAGACAGGGTCCCCCAGCACTGAAGCTTTCTTT. Protein: CASSIGETGSPSTEAFF. Full variable domain (outside the CDR3, taken from reference TRBV19 and TRBJ1-1): DGGITQSPKYLFRKEGQNVTLSCEQNLNHDAMYWYRQDPGQGLRLIYYSQIVNDFQKGDIAEGYSVSREKKESFPLTVTSAQKNPTAFYLCASSIGETGSPSTEAFFGQGTRLTVV.

This rearrangement joins TRBV25-1 to TRBJ2-2; D is unclear. The CDR3 covers 11 residues. Trimming stripped 6 bases from V and 6 bases from J, with 5 bases between. The germline V gene encodes CDR1 MGHDK and CDR2 SYGVNS. CDR3 amino acids: CASRAAGELFF. CDR3 nucleotides: TGTGCCAGCAGGGCCGCCGGGGAGCTGTTTTTT.

The V and J genes are TRBV7-9 and TRBJ2-1, with D possibly TRBD2 on 8 matching bases. V lost 5 bases and J 6 bases, leaving 20 bases between the germline ends. This CDR3 has 16 residues. CDR1 SEHNR and CDR2 FQNEAQ come from the germline V gene (reference sequence). The CDR3 spells CASSQRGLGQANEQFF. The DNA for the CDR3 is TGTGCCAGCAGCCAGCGGGGACTAGGACAGGCCAATGAGCAGTTCTTC.

The chain recombines TRBV7-9 with TRBJ2-3; TRBD2 agrees at 7 bases. CDR3 length: 15 amino acids. V was pared by 5 bases and J by 1 base, with 6 bases of the junction left unmatched. Looked up from germline, CDR1 is SEHNR and CDR2 is FQNEAQ (reference sequence). The CDR3 region is CASSAARGGTDTQYF. The CDR3 DNA sequence: TGTGCCAGCAGCGCCGCACGGGGGGGCACAGATACGCAGTATTTT.

This clone appeared a single time. The rearrangement joins TRBV27 to TRBJ2-7, with 7 bases fitting TRBD2. The ends lost 3 bases at V and 0 bases at J; junction bases unmatched: 8. CDR3 length: 16 residues. In germline, CDR1 is MNHEY, CDR2 SMNVEV (reference sequence). The CDR3: CASSFVPSGVSYEQYF. CDR3 nucleotide sequence: TGTGCCAGCAGTTTCGTCCCTAGCGGTGTCTCCTACGAGCAGTACTTC.

The chain uses TRBV28 and TRBJ1-1, with no clear D. V was cut by 3 bases and J by 6 bases, with 8 bases left in between. Germline assignment: CDR1 MDHEN and CDR2 SYDVKM. The CDR3 has 12 residues. CDR3 DNA: TGTGCCAGCAGTTTTCTAGGCCCTGAAGCTTTCTTT. This codes for CASSFLGPEAFF.

The rearrangement joins TRBV4-1 to TRBJ1-2; 9 bases align to TRBD1. The junction had 6 bases not matched to a gene; V was cut back by 0 bases and J by 7 bases. The germline CDR1 and CDR2 sequences are MGHRA and YSYEKL. The CDR3 length is 15 residues. CDR3 sequence reads: CASSQDPGQGRGYTF. CDR3 nucleotide sequence: TGCGCCAGCAGCCAAGACCCGGGACAGGGCCGTGGCTACACCTTC.

J is TRBJ2-7 and V is TRBV19; possibly TRBD2 for D (5 bases). From germline, CDR1 is LNHDA and CDR2 SQIVND (reference sequence). Trimming removed 3 bases from V and 2 bases from J, with 14 bases in between. This CDR3 region has 15 residues. CDR3 protein: CASSIGPGNPYEQYF. The CDR3, as DNA: TGTGCCAGTAGTATCGGACCCGGGAACCCCTACGAGCAGTACTTC.

This clone has only one observation. The gene calls are TRBV6-2 or TRBV6-3 and TRBJ1-5; D remains unclear. The germline CDR1 and CDR2 sequences are MNHEY and SVGEGT. The V and J ends lost 0 bases and 7 bases respectively, with 7 bases between them. The CDR3 loop spans 13 amino acids. In DNA form, the CDR3 reads TGTGCCAGCAGTTACTCCCAGGTACAGCCCCAGCATTTT. Its translation: CASSYSQVQPQHF.

With respect to this clone: Compared with germline, one end of the junction differs, possibly owing to a read error. The chain links TRBV19 to TRBJ1-4; D is ambiguous. CDR1 and CDR2 from the germline V gene are LNHDA and SQIVND (reference sequence). There are 13 residues in the CDR3. The CDR3: CASSIGSQEKLFF. CDR3 in DNA: TGTGCCAGTAGCATAGGGAGTCAGGAAAAACTGTTTTTT.

This sequence joins TRBV5-1 and TRBJ2-7; 7 bases are a match to TRBD1. Germline V gives CDR1 SGHRS, CDR2 YFSETQ. V gave up 4 bases and J gave up 3 bases; unmatched junction bases: 7. The CDR3 totals 14 residues. Written as DNA, the CDR3 is TGCGCCAGCAGCGTAACGGGACAGAGCTACGAGCAGTACTTC. Its protein is CASSVTGQSYEQYF.

This clone was seen only once. The chain combines TRBV11-3 with TRBJ2-1; 9 positions agree with TRBD2. Germline lookup yields CDR1 SGHNT and CDR2 YENEEA. V gave up 4 bases and J gave up 10 bases; unmatched junction bases: 17. The CDR3 length is 17 residues. The CDR3 sequence: CASSSPTGLAGTGEQFF. The CDR3 coding sequence is TGTGCCAGCAGCTCCCCCACGGGCCTAGCGGGGACCGGGGAGCAGTTCTTC.

The chain uses TRBV10-3 and TRBJ1-1; D not resolved. This CDR3 is 13 amino acids long. Germline V gene sequence: CDR1 ENHRY, CDR2 SYGVKD. V lost 6 bases and J 3 bases, leaving 11 bases between the germline ends. The CDR3 DNA reads TGTGCCATCAGGCCCTCGGGTGACACTGAAGCTTTCTTT. Translating gives CAIRPSGDTEAFF.

This chain uses TRBV4-1 with TRBJ1-1, with 7 bases fitting TRBD1. Germline trimming cut 4 bases from V and 5 bases from J; bases unmatched to any gene: 10. From germline, CDR1 is MGHRA and CDR2 YSYEKL. The CDR3 loop spans 15 amino acids. The CDR3 sequence: CASSRADRTVTEAFF. CDR3 in DNA: TGCGCCAGCAGCCGCGCGGACAGGACAGTTACTGAAGCTTTCTTT.

J is TRBJ1-1 and V is TRBV19; TRBD1 agrees at 8 bases. The length of the CDR3 is 15 residues. Germline CDR1 is LNHDA and CDR2 is SQIVND (reference sequence). V lost 5 bases and J lost 0; bases outside the gene matches: 5. The CDR3 here is CASSPRDRLNTEAFF. The CDR3, as DNA: TGTGCCAGTAGTCCCCGGGACAGGCTGAACACTGAAGCTTTCTTT. The full variable domain, completed using reference TRBV19 and TRBJ1-1, is DGGITQSPKYLFRKEGQNVTLSCEQNLNHDAMYWYRQDPGQGLRLIYYSQIVNDFQKGDIAEGYSVSREKKESFPLTVTSAQKNPTAFYLCASSPRDRLNTEAFFGQGTRLTVV.

A single count supports this clone. The chain is built from TRBV5-3 and TRBJ2-7; D might be TRBD2 (6 bases). TRBV5-3 is an ORF, and what it does is uncertain. The CDR3 has 14 amino acids. The V end lost 3 bases, the J end lost 1 base, and 11 bases lay between the germline ends. CDR3 loop: CARSSGTCSYEQYF. The CDR3 region has the DNA TGTGCCAGAAGCTCCGGGACTTGTTCCTACGAGCAGTACTTC.

The rearrangement joins TRBV9 to TRBJ1-2, with D maybe TRBD1 (5 bases). Germline V gene sequence: CDR1 SGDLS, CDR2 YYNGEE. This CDR3 has 17 residues. V lost 4 bases and J 7 bases, leaving 26 bases between the germline ends. Here the CDR3 reads CASSYPAVAGRNLGYTF. The CDR3 nucleotides are TGTGCCAGCAGCTACCCCGCAGTGGCAGGGCGTAATCTTGGCTACACCTTC. Full variable domain (rest looked up from reference TRBV9 and TRBJ1-2): DSGVTQTPKHLITATGQRVTLRCSPRSGDLSVYWYQQSLDQGLQFLIQYYNGEERAKGNILERFSAQQFPDLHSELNLSSLELGDSALYFCASSYPAVAGRNLGYTFGSGTRLTVV.

The V and J genes are TRBV19 and TRBJ2-3; TRBD1 agrees at 10 bases. CDR3 length equals 15 residues. Per the germline V gene, CDR1 is LNHDA and CDR2 is SQIVND (reference sequence). V lost 5 bases to trimming and J lost 4 bases; unmatched junction nucleotides: 6. In nucleotides, the CDR3 is TGTGCCAGTAGTTCAACCGGGACAGGGGCAGATACGCAGTATTTT. This translates into CASSSTGTGADTQYF.

The chain carries TRBV5-4 and TRBJ2-5, with 8 bases lining up with TRBD1. J was trimmed by 7 bases and V by 1 base; bases with no gene match: 6. CDR3 length equals 14 residues. CDR1 and CDR2 from the germline V gene are SGHNT and YYREEE (reference sequence). The CDR3 coding sequence is TGTGCCAGCAGCTTGCAGGGGGCCCGGGGGACCCAGTACTTC. Its protein product is CASSLQGARGTQYF.

V and J are TRBV21-1 and TRBJ1-6; no check of the table's D call, TRBD1, against the DNA was made. TRBV21-1 is a pseudogene locus. This CDR3 has 19 amino acids. The CDR3 here is CASSPVRGRGSSYNSPLHF. The DNA of the CDR3 is TGTGCCAGCAGCCCCGTAAGGGGGAGAGGGAGCTCCTATAATTCACCCCTCCACTTT.

The J gene is TRBJ2-7, the V gene TRBV6-6; D perhaps matches TRBD1 (6 bases). The CDR3 covers 14 residues. Deletions cut 0 bases from V and 4 bases from J, with 10 bases between. CDR1 MNHNY and CDR2 SVGAGI come from the germline V gene (reference sequence). The CDR3 here is CASSYSTGGYEQYF. The CDR3 DNA reads TGTGCCAGCAGTTACTCGACAGGAGGTTACGAGCAGTACTTC.

The genes are TRBV7-6 and TRBJ1-6; D is undetermined. Germline V lookup: CDR1 SGHVS, CDR2 FNYEAQ. CDR3 length: 15 residues. V lost 5 bases to trimming and J lost 0 bases, with 8 bases between them. As DNA, the CDR3 is TGTGCCAGCAGCCCCGGTAACTCCTATAATTCACCCCTCCACTTT. This gives the protein CASSPGNSYNSPLHF.

The DNA for the CDR3 is TGTGCCAGGGGGCAGACCTCCTACCCGCTAGTCACAGATACGCAGTATTTT. It specifies CARGQTSYPLVTDTQYF. The chain recombines TRBV19 with TRBJ2-3, with D perhaps TRBD1 (5 bases). This CDR3 is 17 amino acids long. Trimming shortened V by 9 bases and J by 2 bases, and 24 bases separated the two germline ends. Per germline, CDR1 LNHDA and CDR2 SQIVND (reference sequence).

The V and J genes are TRBV15 and TRBJ1-4; 7 bases agree with TRBD1. With 5 bases clipped from V and 8 bases from J, the junction kept 14 bases outside the gene matches. Looked up from germline, CDR1 is LNHNV and CDR2 is YYDKDF (reference sequence). CDR3 size: 16 residues. The CDR3 spells CATSSPNRGGNEKLFF. CDR3 nucleotide sequence: TGTGCCACCAGCTCTCCTAACAGGGGAGGCAACGAAAAACTGTTTTTT.